Shown below are 7 T cell receptor beta chains from a single sample sequenced in a study of blood T cell repertoires in COVID-19. Using immunoSEQ multiplex PCR, the repertoire was profiled, and TCRdb retains in-frame clones only, with some absent. This sample yields a few hundred thousand clones, of which approximately 84% are seen a single time; roughly 6.7% belongs to the top ten. Sequencing input: PBMCs or T cells enriched from blood (not recorded which). These receptors were collected from a woman aged 50 to 60 who had been exposed to COVID-19.

V is TRBV12-3 or TRBV12-4 and J is TRBJ1-2, with a possible D match to TRBD1 (6 bases). CDR3 length: 12 residues. Trimming left V 4 bases short and J 6 bases short, with 9 bases between. CDR3 DNA: TGTGCCAGCAGTTGGGACATAAATGGCTACACCTTC. Translation: CASSWDINGYTF.

This chain uses TRBV5-4 with TRBJ2-1; possible D gene TRBD2, 6 bases. Germline V gene sequence: CDR1 SGHNT, CDR2 YYREEE (reference sequence). The CDR3 sequence is 17 residues long. V was clipped by 0 bases and J by 6 bases, with 19 bases between them. The CDR3 DNA reads as TGTGCCAGCAGCTTGGTGGCGTCGGGACTCCGTCGCAATGAGCAGTTCTTC. Protein sequence: CASSLVASGLRRNEQFF. The whole variable domain, filled in from reference TRBV5-4 and TRBJ2-1, reads ETGVTQSPTHLIKTRGQQVTLRCSSQSGHNTVSWYQQALGQGPQFIFQYYREEENGRGNFPPRFSGLQFPNYSSELNVNALELDDSALYLCASSLVASGLRRNEQFFGPGTRLTVL.

This clone was recorded only once. This rearrangement joins TRBV12-3 or TRBV12-4 to TRBJ1-1, with D hard to call. The CDR3 runs 11 residues. Trimming took off 6 bases at V and 7 bases at J, with 9 bases between the two ends. CDR3 loop: CASSRGFEAFF. CDR3 DNA sequence: TGTGCCAGCAGCCGGGGATTTGAAGCTTTCTTT.

The V gene is TRBV5-4, the J gene TRBJ2-7; 14 nucleotides line up with TRBD2. The ends lost 4 bases at V and 7 bases at J; junction bases unmatched: 7. There are 15 residues in the CDR3. Germline CDR1 SGHNT, CDR2 YYREEE (reference sequence). CDR3: CASSPVTSGGGEQYF. The CDR3 nucleotides read TGTGCCAGCAGCCCGGTGACTAGCGGGGGGGGAGAGCAGTACTTC.

V gene TRBV2 combines with J gene TRBJ1-2; 9 nucleotides match TRBD1. Germline V lookup: CDR1 SNHLY, CDR2 FYNNEI. CDR3 length: 13 amino acids. Unmatched junction bases numbered 6, after V lost 5 bases and J lost 8 bases. In DNA, the CDR3 is TGTGCCAGCAGTTGGGACAGGGAGGGGGGCTACACCTTC. Translated: CASSWDREGGYTF.

This chain uses TRBV9 with TRBJ1-1, with D uncertain. Trimming stripped 0 bases from V and 2 bases from J, with 11 bases between. The length of the CDR3 is 15 residues. Germline CDR1 is SGDLS and CDR2 is YYNGEE. CDR3 protein: CASSVARVGNTEAFF. The CDR3 DNA sequence: TGTGCCAGCAGCGTAGCCCGGGTCGGAAACACTGAAGCTTTCTTT.

The chain uses TRBV29-1 and TRBJ1-1; no firm D call. Germline V gene sequence: CDR1 SQVTM, CDR2 ANQGSEA. CDR3 length equals 10 residues. Trimming took off 5 bases at V and 5 bases at J, with 6 bases between the two ends. The CDR3 region has the DNA TGCAGCGTTCGAGGGACTGAAGCTTTCTTT. It yields the protein CSVRGTEAFF.